This is a list of T cell receptor beta chains from one sample in a study of PD-L1 blockade in urothelial cancer. TCRdb keeps only in-frame clones here, not all; method: immunoSEQ multiplex PCR. This sample carries about 88,000 clones, more than 90% of them seen once, and the ten largest clones take over 9%. Specimen: PBMCs, collected around atezolizumab (anti-PD-L1) treatment. The origin of the receptors is a man in his sixties with urothelial cancer. Each CDR3 is given with its conserved first and last residue. D genes are given only for firm matches. Rows give clone size only sometimes, using once, few, many, or a class for an expanded clone.

D gene	J gene	CDR3 length	clone size	V gene	CDR3 protein	CDR3 DNA
.	TRBJ1-1	10	.	TRBV28	CASSSSRAFF	TGTGCCAGCAGTTCGTCGAGAGCTTTCTTT
TRBD2	TRBJ2-1	16	once	TRBV4-3	CASSHRLAGAYNEQFF	TGCGCCAGCAGCCATCGTCTAGCGGGGGCTTACAATGAGCAGTTCTTC
TRBD2	TRBJ2-5	15	.	TRBV2	CASSGLAGGRETQYF	TGTGCCAGCAGTGGGCTAGCGGGGGGGAGGGAGACCCAGTACTTC
.	TRBJ1-1	12	.	TRBV18	CASSSQVAEAFF	TGTGCCAGCTCGTCCCAGGTGGCTGAAGCTTTCTTT
.	TRBJ1-1	15	.	TRBV5-1	CASSSRTGSNTEAFF	TGCGCCAGCAGCTCGCGGACGGGGAGTAACACTGAAGCTTTCTTT
TRBD2	TRBJ2-3	17	.	TRBV10-3	CAISESRGGLSTDTQYF	TGTGCCATCAGTGAGTCACGGGGGGGACTAAGCACAGATACGCAGTATTTT
TRBD2	TRBJ2-1	16	.	TRBV4-2	CASSQDLAGSYNEQFF	TGTGCCAGCAGCCAAGACCTAGCGGGATCCTACAATGAGCAGTTCTTC
.	TRBJ1-3	14	.	TRBV29-1	CSARGDRLENTIYF	TGCAGCGCCCGAGGAGACAGGTTGGAAAACACCATATATTTT
.	TRBJ2-5	15	.	TRBV6-1	CASSGNSGVGETQYF	TGTGCCAGCAGTGGCAACTCAGGGGTTGGGGAGACCCAGTACTTC
.	TRBJ1-4	12	.	TRBV4-2	CASSGLNEKLFF	TGTGCCAGCAGCGGCCTTAATGAAAAACTGTTTTTT
.	TRBJ2-1	12	.	TRBV5-4	CASSSGRPEQFF	TGTGCCAGCAGCTCGGGTAGGCCTGAGCAGTTCTTC
.	TRBJ1-1	14	.	TRBV5-4	CASSLKTMTTEAFF	TGTGCCAGCAGCTTGAAGACAATGACAACTGAAGCTTTCTTT
TRBD2	TRBJ2-1	16	.	TRBV5-6	CASSLAGGGGSNEQFF	TGTGCCAGCAGCTTGGCCGGCGGCGGGGGAAGCAATGAGCAGTTCTTC
.	TRBJ2-3	14	.	TRBV5-1	CASSLATVTDTQYF	TGCGCCAGCAGCTTGGCAACAGTCACAGATACGCAGTATTTT
.	TRBJ2-2	13	.	TRBV9	CASSVAVTGELFF	TGTGCCAGCAGCGTAGCAGTCACCGGGGAGCTGTTTTTT
.	TRBJ2-3	11	.	TRBV30	CAWSYGDTQYF	TGTGCCTGGAGTTACGGAGATACGCAGTATTTT
TRBD1	TRBJ2-5	16	.	TRBV30	CAWSVGGQGLRETQYF	TGTGCCTGGAGTGTTGGGGGACAGGGCCTGAGAGAGACCCAGTACTTC
TRBD1	TRBJ2-1	15	.	TRBV4-1	CASSQDDRVYNEQFF	TGCGCCAGCAGCCAAGACGACAGGGTTTACAATGAGCAGTTCTTC
TRBD1	TRBJ1-1	14	.	TRBV6-5	CASSLRDRATEAFF	TGTGCCAGCAGCCTCCGGGACAGGGCCACTGAAGCTTTCTTT
.	TRBJ2-3	15	.	TRBV6-5	CASRFPGQSTDTQYF	TGTGCCAGCAGATTTCCGGGACAAAGCACAGATACGCAGTATTTT